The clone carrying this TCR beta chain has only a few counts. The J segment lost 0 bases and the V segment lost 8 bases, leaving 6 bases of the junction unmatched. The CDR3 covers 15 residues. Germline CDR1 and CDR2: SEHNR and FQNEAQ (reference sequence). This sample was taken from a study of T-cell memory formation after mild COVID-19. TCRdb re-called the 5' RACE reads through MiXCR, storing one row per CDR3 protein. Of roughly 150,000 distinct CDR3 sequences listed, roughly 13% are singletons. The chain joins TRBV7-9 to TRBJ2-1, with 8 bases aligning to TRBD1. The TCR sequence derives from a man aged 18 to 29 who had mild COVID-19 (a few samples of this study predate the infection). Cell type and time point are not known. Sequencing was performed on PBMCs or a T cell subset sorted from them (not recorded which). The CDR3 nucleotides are TGTGCCAGCGTTACCGGGACAGGCTCCTACAATGAGCAGTTCTTC. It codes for CASVTGTGSYNEQFF.